This entry concerns a single T cell receptor (beta chain). The data belong to a study of blood T cell repertoires in COVID-19. In the study overall: Acute and convalescent COVID-19 samples came from the United States, Italy and Spain. The cDNA or gDNA used as material had been derived from T cells, B-cell-depleted T cells, or PBMCs.

The CDR3 loop spans 15 amino acids. Germline V CDR1 and CDR2: MNHEY, SMNVEV (reference sequence). Trimming took off 4 bases at V and 8 bases at J, with 15 bases between the two ends. In the original analysis: Nucleated cell counts were estimated from reference gene primer amplification. Repertoires were generated with immunoSEQ multiplex PCR, while TCRdb's copy carries only in-frame clones and drops some. That table gives V, J and clone size, and the DNA gave D and trimming. The sample shows about 250,000 clones, roughly 88% of them seen only once. The receptor's source is a woman in her thirties or forties who had recovered from COVID-19. The genes are TRBV27 and TRBJ1-6; D perhaps matches TRBD1 (6 bases). Sequencing was performed on peripheral blood. CDR3 DNA sequence: TGTGCCAGCAGTTCACCCGGGGGGGGCGATTCACCCCTCCACTTT. Translation: CASSSPGGGDSPLHF.